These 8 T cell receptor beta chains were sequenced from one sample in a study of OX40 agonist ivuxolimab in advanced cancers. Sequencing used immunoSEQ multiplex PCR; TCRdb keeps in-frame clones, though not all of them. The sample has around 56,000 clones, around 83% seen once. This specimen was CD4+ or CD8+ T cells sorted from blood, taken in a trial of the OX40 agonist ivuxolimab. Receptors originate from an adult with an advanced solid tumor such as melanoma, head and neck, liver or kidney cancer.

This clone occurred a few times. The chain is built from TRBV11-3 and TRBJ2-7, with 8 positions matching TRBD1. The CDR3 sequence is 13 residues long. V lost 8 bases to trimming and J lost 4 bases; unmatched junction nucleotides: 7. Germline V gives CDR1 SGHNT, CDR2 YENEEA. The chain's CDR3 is CASGGQGGYEQYF. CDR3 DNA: TGTGCCAGCGGAGGACAGGGCGGGTACGAGCAGTACTTC.

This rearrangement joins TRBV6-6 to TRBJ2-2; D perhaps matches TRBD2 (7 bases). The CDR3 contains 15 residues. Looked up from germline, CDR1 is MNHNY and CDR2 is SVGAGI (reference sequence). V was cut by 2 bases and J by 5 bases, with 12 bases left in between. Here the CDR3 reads CASSYKGGNTGELFF. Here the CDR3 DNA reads TGTGCCAGCAGTTACAAGGGGGGGAATACCGGGGAGCTGTTTTTT.

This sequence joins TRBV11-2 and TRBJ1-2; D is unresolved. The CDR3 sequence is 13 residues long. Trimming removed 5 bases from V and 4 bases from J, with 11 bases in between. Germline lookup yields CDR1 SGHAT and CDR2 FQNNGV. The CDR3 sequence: CASSPILGYGYTF. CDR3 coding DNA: TGTGCCAGCAGCCCCATACTAGGCTATGGCTACACCTTC.

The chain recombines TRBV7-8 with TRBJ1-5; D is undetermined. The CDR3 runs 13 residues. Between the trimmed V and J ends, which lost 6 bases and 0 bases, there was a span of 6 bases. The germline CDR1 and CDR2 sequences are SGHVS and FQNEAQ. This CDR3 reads CASSLDSNQPQHF. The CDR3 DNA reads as TGTGCCAGCAGTCTCGATAGCAATCAGCCCCAGCATTTT.

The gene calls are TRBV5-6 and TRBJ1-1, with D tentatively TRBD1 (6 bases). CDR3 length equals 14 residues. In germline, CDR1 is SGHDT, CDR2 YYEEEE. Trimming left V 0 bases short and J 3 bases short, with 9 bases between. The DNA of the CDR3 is TGTGCCAGCAGCTTGGAGACAGGTTACACTGAAGCTTTCTTT. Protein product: CASSLETGYTEAFF.

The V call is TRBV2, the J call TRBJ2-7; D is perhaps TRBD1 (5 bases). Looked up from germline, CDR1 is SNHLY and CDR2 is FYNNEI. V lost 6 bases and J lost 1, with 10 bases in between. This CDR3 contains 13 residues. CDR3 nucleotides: TGTGCCAGCAGGCCCGACAGTTCCTACGAGCAGTACTTC. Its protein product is CASRPDSSYEQYF. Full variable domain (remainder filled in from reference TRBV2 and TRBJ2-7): EPEVTQTPSHQVTQMGQEVILRCVPISNHLYFYWYRQILGQKVEFLVSFYNNEISEKSEIFDDQFSVERPDGSNFTLKIRSTKLEDSAMYFCASRPDSSYEQYFGPGTRLTVT.

In nucleotides, the CDR3 is TGTGCCAGCAGCTTGAGGGACAGGGATGGCTACACCTTC. Amino acid sequence: CASSLRDRDGYTF. The V gene is TRBV5-4, the J gene TRBJ1-2, with 9 positions matching TRBD1. The CDR3 sequence is 13 residues long. CDR1 is SGHNT and CDR2 is YYREEE in the germline V gene (reference sequence). Trimming removed 1 base from V and 6 bases from J; junction bases left unmatched: 1.

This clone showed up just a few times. For the CDR3, the DNA is TGCGCCAGCAGTCAATTGAGCGAATCACGTGAAGCTTTCTTT. This codes for CASSQLSESREAFF. This chain joins TRBV23-1 and TRBJ1-1; no firm D call. TRBV23-1 is known as an ORF, though its function is uncertain. CDR3 length equals 14 residues. The V end was cut by 1 base, the J end by 7 bases, with 13 bases between.